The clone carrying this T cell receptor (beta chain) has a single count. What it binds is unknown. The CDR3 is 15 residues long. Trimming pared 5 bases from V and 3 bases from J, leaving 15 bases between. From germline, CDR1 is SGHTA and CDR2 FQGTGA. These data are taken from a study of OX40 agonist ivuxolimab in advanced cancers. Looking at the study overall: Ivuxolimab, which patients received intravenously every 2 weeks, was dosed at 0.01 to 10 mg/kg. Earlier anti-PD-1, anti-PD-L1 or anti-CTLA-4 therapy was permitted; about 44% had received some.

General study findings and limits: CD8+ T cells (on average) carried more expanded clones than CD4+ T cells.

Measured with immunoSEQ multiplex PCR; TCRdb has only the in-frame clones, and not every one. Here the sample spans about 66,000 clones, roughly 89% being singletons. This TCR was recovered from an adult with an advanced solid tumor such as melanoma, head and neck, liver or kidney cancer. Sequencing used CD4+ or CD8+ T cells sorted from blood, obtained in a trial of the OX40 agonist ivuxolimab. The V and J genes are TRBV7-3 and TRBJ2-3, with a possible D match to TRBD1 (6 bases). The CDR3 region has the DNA TGTGCCAGCAGCCCACAGGGTAGAGCGACAGATACGCAGTATTTT. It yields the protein CASSPQGRATDTQYF.